This T cell receptor beta chain was profiled in a study of cytomegalovirus exposure and HLA in healthy donors. Study-level background: Per a later analysis, the approximately 620 first-cohort and 120 validation repertoires shared one platform.

The V gene lost 2 bases and the J gene lost 3 bases, with 13 bases spanning the gap. CDR3 length: 15 amino acids. Germline lookup yields CDR1 SNHLY and CDR2 FYNNEI. TCRdb's copy holds only in-frame clones and misses some; the assay was immunoSEQ multiplex PCR. The sample has 220,000 or so clones, over 65% seen once; the top ten hold around 5.6%. This receptor was obtained from a woman younger than 30 in good health and CMV-seronegative. Sequencing was carried out using PBMCs. The chain joins TRBV2 to TRBJ1-2, with D maybe TRBD1 (5 bases). CDR3 DNA: TGTGCCAGCAGTGAAAACCCCGGGACTTACTATGGCTACACCTTC. Translating it yields CASSENPGTYYGYTF.